Included here is one T cell receptor beta chain sequence, with context. The data originate from a study of blood T cell repertoires in COVID-19. The wider study: COVID-19 samples, acute and convalescent, were from the United States, Italy and Spain. T cells, B-cell-depleted T cells, or PBMCs provided the cDNA or gDNA that served as material.

In assigning cohorts, the study relied on participant-reported clinical history. Two negative PCRs, clearance, or symptom resolution characterized the recovered Cohort 3 donors. Sequencing was performed with immunoSEQ multiplex PCR; in TCRdb, only in-frame clones are kept and a portion is missing. The sample lists about 310,000 clones; around 92% were seen once. V lost 5 bases, J lost 3 bases, and 8 bases stayed unmatched. Germline CDR1 reads SEHNR; CDR2 reads FQNEAQ (reference sequence). This CDR3 contains 15 residues. The TCR sequence derives from a woman aged 30 to 39 who had recovered from COVID-19. The chain couples TRBV7-9 to TRBJ1-1, with 8 bases lining up with TRBD1. The sample consisted of PBMCs or T cells enriched from blood (not recorded which). CDR3: CASSLQGELDTEAFF. The CDR3, as DNA: TGTGCCAGCAGCCTACAGGGGGAGTTGGACACTGAAGCTTTCTTT.